Listed below are T cell receptor beta chains from one sample, sequenced in a study of CD8+CD57+ T cells in acquired aplastic anemia. TCRdb independently ran MiXCR on the reads; one entry per CDR3 protein. There are around 500,000 distinct CDR3 sequences in the sample; over 25% occur only once, and around 0.82% lies in the top ten. Material: sorted CD4+, CD8+, or CD8+CD57+ T cells (not recorded which) from PBMCs. These receptor sequences come from a human donor with aplastic anemia. Both conserved end residues are part of each CDR3. A D gene is named only where the DNA matches it firmly. Clone size is not always given. Where it is, it says once, few, many or a class for expanded clones.

v_call: TRBV5-1; cdr3_length: 15; d_call: NA; clone_size: NA; j_call: TRBJ1-6; cdr3_nt: TGCGCCAGCAGGAATCAGGTTCCGGTGGATTCACCCCTCCACTTT; cdr3_aa: CASRNQVPVDSPLHF
v_call: TRBV24-1; cdr3_length: 14; d_call: NA; clone_size: NA; j_call: TRBJ2-2; cdr3_nt: TGTGCCACCAGTGCGCTTGAGCTCGGCGGGGAGCTGTTTTTT; cdr3_aa: CATSALELGGELFF
v_call: TRBV30; cdr3_length: 15; d_call: TRBD1; clone_size: NA; j_call: TRBJ1-2; cdr3_nt: TGTGCCTGGAGTGCCGGGACAGGAGCACACTATGGCTACACCTTC; cdr3_aa: CAWSAGTGAHYGYTF
v_call: TRBV18; cdr3_length: 13; d_call: NA; clone_size: NA; j_call: TRBJ2-3; cdr3_nt: TGTGCCAGCTCACCGTTTGACCCAGATACGCAGTATTTT; cdr3_aa: CASSPFDPDTQYF
v_call: TRBV5-1; cdr3_length: 15; d_call: TRBD1; clone_size: many; j_call: TRBJ1-6; cdr3_nt: TGCGCCAGCAGCTTGGAGGGACAGAATTATTCACCCCTCCACTTT; cdr3_aa: CASSLEGQNYSPLHF
v_call: TRBV6-5; cdr3_length: 16; d_call: TRBD1; clone_size: few; j_call: TRBJ1-6; cdr3_nt: TGTGCCAGCAGTTCCCAGGGGGCTTCAGGGAATTCACCCCTCCACTTT; cdr3_aa: CASSSQGASGNSPLHF
v_call: TRBV7-6; cdr3_length: 17; d_call: NA; clone_size: NA; j_call: TRBJ1-3; cdr3_nt: TGTGCCAGCAGCTTCCAGGGAGCTAAATCTCGAAAAGACACCATATATTTT; cdr3_aa: CASSFQGAKSRKDTIYF
v_call: TRBV19; cdr3_length: 15; d_call: NA; clone_size: many; j_call: TRBJ1-2; cdr3_nt: TGTGCCAGTAGTATTCTGACAGCTACGGACTATGGCTACACCTTC; cdr3_aa: CASSILTATDYGYTF
v_call: TRBV12-3/TRBV12-4; cdr3_length: 13; d_call: TRBD1; clone_size: many; j_call: TRBJ1-6; cdr3_nt: TGTGCCAGCAGGTGGACAGGTGATTCACCCCTCCACTTT; cdr3_aa: CASRWTGDSPLHF
v_call: TRBV7-9; cdr3_length: 14; d_call: NA; clone_size: many; j_call: TRBJ2-5; cdr3_nt: TGTGCCAGCAGCTTACGGGCGGCAGAAGAGACCCAGTACTTC; cdr3_aa: CASSLRAAEETQYF
v_call: TRBV19; cdr3_length: 14; d_call: NA; clone_size: many; j_call: TRBJ1-1; cdr3_nt: TGTGCCAGTAGTATAACGGGGTGGGGCACTGAAGCTTTCTTT; cdr3_aa: CASSITGWGTEAFF
v_call: TRBV6-2/TRBV6-3; cdr3_length: 12; d_call: NA; clone_size: many; j_call: TRBJ2-5; cdr3_nt: TGTGCCAGCACCACCGGGGGAGAGACCCAGTACTTC; cdr3_aa: CASTTGGETQYF
v_call: TRBV2; cdr3_length: 12; d_call: NA; clone_size: NA; j_call: TRBJ1-5; cdr3_nt: TGTGCCAGCAGTGGGGTGACTCAGCCCCAGCATTTT; cdr3_aa: CASSGVTQPQHF
v_call: TRBV18; cdr3_length: 20; d_call: NA; clone_size: NA; j_call: TRBJ1-5; cdr3_nt: TGTGCCAGCTCACCATCAGCCAGGGCAATCATTGGGATAAGCAATCAGCCCCAGCATTTT; cdr3_aa: CASSPSARAIIGISNQPQHF
v_call: TRBV11-2; cdr3_length: 17; d_call: TRBD2; clone_size: NA; j_call: TRBJ2-1; cdr3_nt: TGTGCCAGCAGCCCGCTCCTACTAGCGGGGGGGAAAAATGAGCAGTTCTTC; cdr3_aa: CASSPLLLAGGKNEQFF
v_call: TRBV24-1; cdr3_length: 13; d_call: NA; clone_size: many; j_call: TRBJ2-3; cdr3_nt: TGTGCCACCAGTGATTGGACGACAGATACGCAGTATTTT; cdr3_aa: CATSDWTTDTQYF
v_call: TRBV25-1; cdr3_length: 15; d_call: TRBD2; clone_size: few; j_call: TRBJ2-3; cdr3_nt: TGTGCCAGCAGTGAGGGGCGGGGGGGCACAGATACGCAGTATTTT; cdr3_aa: CASSEGRGGTDTQYF
v_call: TRBV7-8; cdr3_length: 19; d_call: NA; clone_size: few; j_call: TRBJ2-5; cdr3_nt: TGTGCCAGCAGCCCCACCCCCTGGCCAGGGTGGGATGTACAAGAGACCCAGTACTTC; cdr3_aa: CASSPTPWPGWDVQETQYF
v_call: TRBV28; cdr3_length: 11; d_call: NA; clone_size: few; j_call: TRBJ1-2; cdr3_nt: TGTGCCAGCAGAGGGGGGCGAGGCTACACCTTC; cdr3_aa: CASRGGRGYTF
v_call: TRBV20-1; cdr3_length: 12; d_call: NA; clone_size: NA; j_call: TRBJ2-3; cdr3_nt: TGCAGTGCTAGAAAGGACCGGAATACGCAGTATTTT; cdr3_aa: CSARKDRNTQYF
v_call: TRBV7-2; cdr3_length: 11; d_call: NA; clone_size: NA; j_call: TRBJ2-3; cdr3_nt: TGTGCCAGCACACGGACAGATACGCAGTATTTT; cdr3_aa: CASTRTDTQYF
v_call: TRBV20-1; cdr3_length: 14; d_call: TRBD1; clone_size: many; j_call: TRBJ2-7; cdr3_nt: TGCAGTGCTCTATACCGGGACAGGGGATACGAGCAGTACTTC; cdr3_aa: CSALYRDRGYEQYF
v_call: TRBV7-2; cdr3_length: 12; d_call: NA; clone_size: many; j_call: TRBJ2-7; cdr3_nt: TGTGCCAGCAGCTTATACGGTGACAGGGAGGTCTTC; cdr3_aa: CASSLYGDREVF
v_call: TRBV2; cdr3_length: 13; d_call: NA; clone_size: many; j_call: TRBJ1-2; cdr3_nt: TGTGCCAGCAGTGGAGAACGAAACTATGGCTACACCTTC; cdr3_aa: CASSGERNYGYTF
v_call: TRBV14; cdr3_length: 17; d_call: TRBD2; clone_size: NA; j_call: TRBJ2-3; cdr3_nt: TGTGCCAGCAGCGGACTAGCGGGAGGTTTCGGCACAGATACGCAGTATTTT; cdr3_aa: CASSGLAGGFGTDTQYF
v_call: TRBV19; cdr3_length: 15; d_call: NA; clone_size: many; j_call: TRBJ1-1; cdr3_nt: TGTGCCAGTAGTATAGCCCGCACATTCAACACTGAAGCTTTCTTT; cdr3_aa: CASSIARTFNTEAFF
v_call: TRBV7-3; cdr3_length: 15; d_call: NA; clone_size: few; j_call: TRBJ2-4; cdr3_nt: TGTGCCAGCACCGATAACAGCCTAGCCAAAAACATTCAGTACTTC; cdr3_aa: CASTDNSLAKNIQYF
v_call: TRBV11-1; cdr3_length: 21; d_call: TRBD2; clone_size: NA; j_call: TRBJ2-3; cdr3_nt: TGTGCCAGCAGCTTACGGTATCCTAGCGGGGGGACCTCAACCAGCACAGATACGCAGTATTTT; cdr3_aa: CASSLRYPSGGTSTSTDTQYF
v_call: TRBV25-1; cdr3_length: 18; d_call: TRBD2; clone_size: NA; j_call: TRBJ2-1; cdr3_nt: TGTGCCAGCAGCGTAGCTCCAGCGGGAGTACTCCTGGACAATGAGCAGTTCTTC; cdr3_aa: CASSVAPAGVLLDNEQFF
v_call: TRBV9; cdr3_length: 15; d_call: TRBD2; clone_size: NA; j_call: TRBJ2-3; cdr3_nt: TGTGCCAGCTGTCGGACTAGCGGATATACAGATGCGCAGTATTTT; cdr3_aa: CASCRTSGYTDAQYF
v_call: TRBV20-1; cdr3_length: 13; d_call: NA; clone_size: few; j_call: TRBJ2-3; cdr3_nt: TGCAGTGCCATCGACCCGCGGAAGGGTACGCAGTATTTT; cdr3_aa: CSAIDPRKGTQYF
v_call: TRBV2; cdr3_length: 15; d_call: NA; clone_size: few; j_call: TRBJ2-1; cdr3_nt: TGTGCCAGCAGCCGGGGGACAGCGAGCTACAATGAGCAGTTCTTC; cdr3_aa: CASSRGTASYNEQFF
v_call: TRBV20-1; cdr3_length: 15; d_call: TRBD2; clone_size: NA; j_call: TRBJ2-3; cdr3_nt: TGCAGTGCACCGGCTCCGAGCGGGACCACAGATACGCAGTATTTT; cdr3_aa: CSAPAPSGTTDTQYF
v_call: TRBV29-1; cdr3_length: 12; d_call: NA; clone_size: few; j_call: TRBJ2-7; cdr3_nt: TGCAGCCTCAGGACGGAAAGTTACGAGCAGTACTTC; cdr3_aa: CSLRTESYEQYF
v_call: TRBV2; cdr3_length: 12; d_call: NA; clone_size: many; j_call: TRBJ2-7; cdr3_nt: TGTGCCAGCATGGTAACAGGCTACGAGCAGTACTTC; cdr3_aa: CASMVTGYEQYF
v_call: TRBV7-2; cdr3_length: 13; d_call: NA; clone_size: many; j_call: TRBJ1-4; cdr3_nt: TGTGCCAGCAGCTTAGGGCCGGCAGAAAAACTGTTTTTT; cdr3_aa: CASSLGPAEKLFF
v_call: TRBV5-1; cdr3_length: 13; d_call: NA; clone_size: NA; j_call: TRBJ2-1; cdr3_nt: TGCGCCAGCAGCTACCAGGGTTTCCATGAGCAGTTCTTC; cdr3_aa: CASSYQGFHEQFF